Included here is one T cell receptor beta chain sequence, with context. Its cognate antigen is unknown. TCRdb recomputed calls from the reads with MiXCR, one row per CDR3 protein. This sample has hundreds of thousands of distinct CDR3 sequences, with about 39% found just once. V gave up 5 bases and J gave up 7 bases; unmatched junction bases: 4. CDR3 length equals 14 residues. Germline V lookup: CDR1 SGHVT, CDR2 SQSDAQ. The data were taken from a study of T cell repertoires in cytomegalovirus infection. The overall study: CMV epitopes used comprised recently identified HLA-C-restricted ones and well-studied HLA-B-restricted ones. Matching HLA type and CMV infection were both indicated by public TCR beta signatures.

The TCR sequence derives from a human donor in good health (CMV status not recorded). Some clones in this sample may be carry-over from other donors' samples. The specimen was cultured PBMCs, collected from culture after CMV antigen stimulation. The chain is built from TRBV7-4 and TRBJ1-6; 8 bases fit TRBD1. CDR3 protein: CASSPTGGNSPLHF. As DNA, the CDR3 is TGTGCCAGCAGCCCCACAGGGGGGAATTCACCCCTCCACTTT.